The 25 T cell receptor beta chains given below trace back to one sample, sequenced in a study of blood T cell repertoires in COVID-19. The data were produced by immunoSEQ multiplex PCR, yet TCRdb's version contains in-frame clones alone and is incomplete. The sample includes 250,000 to 300,000 clones, 86% of them seen just once. Specimen: peripheral blood. The receptors shown here come from a man between 18 and 29 years old with active or convalescent COVID-19.

This sequence joins TRBV5-6 and TRBJ1-5; D is unresolved. Between the trimmed V and J ends, which lost 2 bases and 2 bases, there was a span of 8 bases. This CDR3 has 14 amino acids. Germline V gene data show CDR1 as SGHDT and CDR2 as YYEEEE. For the CDR3, the DNA is TGTGCCAGCAGCTTTCGCGGGGGCAATCAGCCCCAGCATTTT. Encoded protein: CASSFRGGNQPQHF.

The chain recombines TRBV4-2 with TRBJ1-1; D remains unclear. The CDR3 is made up of 13 amino acids. Germline CDR1 reads LGHNA; CDR2 reads YNFKEQ. Deletions cut 0 bases from V and 11 bases from J, with 13 bases between. CDR3 region: CASSQEPTGMAFF. CDR3 sequence (DNA): TGTGCCAGCAGCCAAGAGCCGACGGGTATGGCTTTCTTT.

The V call is TRBV2, the J call TRBJ2-1, with 8 bases that match TRBD2. Germline CDR1 and CDR2: SNHLY and FYNNEI. J lost 6 bases, V lost 7 bases, and 17 bases had no gene match. This CDR3 comprises 17 residues. CDR3 loop: CASTPWASGRAGNEQFF. The CDR3 DNA sequence: TGTGCCAGCACCCCTTGGGCTTCCGGGAGGGCCGGCAATGAGCAGTTCTTC.

CDR3 nucleotides: TGTGCCAGCAGCTTAGTTTTGTACGCAGGCGGGAATGAGCAGTTCTTC. Translating it yields CASSLVLYAGGNEQFF. This rearrangement joins TRBV7-9 to TRBJ2-1, with D possibly TRBD2 on 5 matching bases. The CDR3 is 16 residues long. Trimming cost V 1 base and J 7 bases, with 17 bases left between them. In germline, CDR1 is SEHNR, CDR2 FQNEAQ (reference sequence).

The rearrangement uses TRBV6-5 and TRBJ1-3, with D maybe TRBD1 (6 bases). The CDR3 loop spans 14 amino acids. The germline V gene has CDR1 MNHEY and CDR2 SVGAGI. Trimming shortened V by 6 bases and J by 0 bases, and 9 bases separated the two germline ends. The CDR3 reads CASRWTASGNTIYF. As DNA, the CDR3 is TGTGCCAGCAGATGGACAGCCTCTGGAAACACCATATATTTT.

There are a few counts of this clone. The CDR3 loop is CASSHSLETQYF. For the CDR3, the DNA is TGTGCCAGCAGCCACTCCTTGGAGACCCAGTACTTC. V is TRBV3-1 (or the pseudogene TRBV3-2) and J is TRBJ2-5; D unclear. CDR1 and CDR2 (germline): LGHDT, YNNKEL (reference sequence). This CDR3 comprises 12 residues. The V gene lost 3 bases and the J gene lost 5 bases, with 7 bases spanning the gap.

The rearrangement links TRBV4-3 to TRBJ2-2; TRBD2 might be the D (6 bases). V was clipped by 1 base and J by 6 bases, with 12 bases between them. Germline loops: CDR1 LGHNA, CDR2 YSLEER. This CDR3 spans 15 amino acids. The CDR3 sequence: CASSQAGRIAGELFF. CDR3 nucleotides: TGCGCCAGCAGCCAAGCCGGGAGAATTGCCGGGGAGCTGTTTTTT.

The J gene is TRBJ2-1, the V gene TRBV25-1; TRBD2 aligns across 12 bases. The CDR3 totals 14 residues. CDR1 and CDR2 from the germline V gene are MGHDK and SYGVNS. Trimming took 7 bases from V and 3 from J; bases not matched to a gene: 1. The CDR3 spells CASTGLAGYNEQFF. The CDR3 nucleotides are TGTGCCAGCACGGGACTAGCGGGCTACAATGAGCAGTTCTTC. The complete variable domain, with remaining parts taken from reference TRBV25-1 and TRBJ2-1, reads EADIYQTPRYLVIGTGKKITLECSQTMGHDKMYWYQQDPGMELHLIHYSYGVNSTEKGDLSSESTVSRIRTEHFPLTLESARPSHTSQYLCASTGLAGYNEQFFGPGTRLTVL.

This clone has only one observation. The chain is built from TRBV19 and TRBJ1-2; D might be TRBD1 (6 bases). Trimming cost V 0 bases and J 5 bases, with 10 bases left between them. Germline V CDR1 and CDR2: LNHDA, SQIVND (reference sequence). The CDR3 totals 14 residues. The DNA of the CDR3 is TGTGCCAGTAGTATAGAGGGGACATTTTATGGCTACACCTTC. Its protein product is CASSIEGTFYGYTF.

This clone has just a few counts. The rearrangement joins TRBV4-1 to TRBJ1-1; no definite D call. The CDR3 is 15 amino acids. Trimming took off 1 base at V and 5 bases at J, with 14 bases between the two ends. Germline V gene sequence: CDR1 MGHRA, CDR2 YSYEKL. The CDR3 sequence: CASSQGAAGRTEAFF. CDR3 in DNA: TGCGCCAGCAGCCAAGGTGCAGCAGGCCGAACTGAAGCTTTCTTT.

This clone was seen a few times. This chain joins TRBV30 and TRBJ2-2; 9 bases map to TRBD1. V lost 2 bases to trimming and J lost 3 bases; unmatched junction nucleotides: 4. The germline gives CDR1 GTSNPN, CDR2 SVGIG (reference sequence). The CDR3 has 15 amino acids. CDR3 coding DNA: TGTGCCTGGAGTAGACAGGGGGGATACACCGGGGAGCTGTTTTTT. Residues: CAWSRQGGYTGELFF.

The chain joins TRBV7-2 to TRBJ2-2; TRBD2 is a possible D gene (6 bases). Germline V gives CDR1 SGHTA, CDR2 FQGNSA. Trimming cost V 8 bases and J 6 bases, with 13 bases left between them. This CDR3 region has 13 residues. In DNA, the CDR3 is TGTGCCAGCTTACCTACGGGGGCCGGGGAGCTGTTTTTT. It yields the protein CASLPTGAGELFF. The variable domain in full, completed from reference TRBV7-2 and TRBJ2-2, reads GAGVSQSPSNKVTEKGKDVELRCDPISGHTALYWYRQSLGQGLEFLIYFQGNSAPDKSGLPSDRFSAERTGGSVSTLTIQRTQQEDSAVYLCASLPTGAGELFFGEGSRLTVL.

This clone was seen only a few times. J is TRBJ1-6 and V is TRBV12-3 or TRBV12-4; D gene unclear. The CDR3 loop spans 13 amino acids. Deletions cut 2 bases from V and 14 bases from J, with 13 bases between. The CDR3 DNA reads TGTGCCAGCAGTTTAAGGGAGGGATTCACCCTCCACTTT. Its translation: CASSLREGFTLHF.

The gene calls are TRBV4-3 and TRBJ2-1; D might be TRBD2 (6 bases). The CDR3 consists of 16 residues. V shed 0 bases and J shed 7 bases, with 16 bases lying between them. CDR1 and CDR2 (germline): LGHNA, YSLEER. Here the CDR3 reads CASSQEEGWGRNEQFF. The CDR3 DNA is TGCGCCAGCAGCCAAGAGGAGGGGTGGGGGAGAAATGAGCAGTTCTTC.

J is TRBJ1-3 and V is TRBV6-5, with 8 bases lining up with TRBD1. From germline, CDR1 is MNHEY and CDR2 SVGAGI. The CDR3 runs 14 residues. Trimming at V came to 5 bases and at J to 3 bases, leaving 3 bases not matched to a gene. For the CDR3, the DNA is TGTGCCAGCAGTCCGGACAGGGATGGAAACACCATATATTTT. The encoded protein is CASSPDRDGNTIYF.

This chain connects TRBV11-3 to TRBJ2-1; 7 bases match TRBD2. Trimming cost V 4 bases and J 0 bases; bases outside gene matches: 6. This CDR3 is 16 amino acids long. Germline CDR1 and CDR2: SGHNT and YENEEA. CDR3 sequence: CASSSEGGSSYNEQFF. Here the CDR3 DNA reads TGTGCCAGCAGCTCGGAAGGCGGGAGCTCCTACAATGAGCAGTTCTTC.

The chain carries TRBV7-3 and TRBJ1-2; 8 bases are a match to TRBD1. Losses at the gene ends were 5 bases for V and 3 bases for J; bases not matched to a gene: 2. The germline V gene has CDR1 SGHTA and CDR2 FQGTGA. The CDR3 is made up of 13 amino acids. The CDR3 sequence is CASSPQGDYGYTF. In DNA form, the CDR3 reads TGTGCCAGCAGCCCACAGGGGGACTATGGCTACACCTTC.

This chain connects TRBV6-1 to TRBJ1-2; D is unresolved. This CDR3 spans 15 amino acids. CDR1 is MNHNS, CDR2 SASEGT, per germline. V lost 0 bases and J 5 bases, leaving 13 bases between the germline ends. The CDR3 nucleotides read TGTGCCAGCAGTGAAGCTCGGCCGGGGATATATGGCTACACCTTC. Its protein product is CASSEARPGIYGYTF.

The chain has TRBV30 and TRBJ2-4; TRBD2 matches at 8 bases. The CDR3 length is 13 residues. Germline assignment: CDR1 GTSNPN and CDR2 SVGIG (reference sequence). The trim removed 2 bases at V and 8 bases at J, leaving 5 bases unmatched. CDR3 nucleotides: TGTGCCTGGAGTCTACGGGGGGGCTACATTCAGTACTTC. The encoded protein is CAWSLRGGYIQYF.

The gene calls are TRBV6-6 and TRBJ1-2, with D perhaps matching TRBD1 (6 bases). Trimming shortened V by 2 bases and J by 8 bases, and 12 bases separated the two germline ends. The V gene's germline CDR1 is MNHNY and CDR2 SVGAGI (reference sequence). There are 13 residues in the CDR3. The CDR3 loop reads CASSYGGAQGYTF. In DNA form, the CDR3 reads TGTGCCAGCAGTTACGGGGGGGCGCAGGGCTACACCTTC.

This sequence joins TRBV14 and TRBJ1-6; D perhaps matches TRBD1 (5 bases). V was cut by 5 bases and J by 0 bases, with 11 bases left in between. CDR3 length equals 16 residues. The germline V gene has CDR1 SGHDN and CDR2 FVKESK. The CDR3 region has the DNA TGTGCCAGCAGCGAACGGGGGAGCTCCTATAATTCACCCCTCCACTTT. Its protein product is CASSERGSSYNSPLHF.

This rearrangement joins TRBV7-9 to TRBJ1-2; weak D call: TRBD1 (6 bases). In germline, CDR1 is SEHNR, CDR2 FQNEAQ (reference sequence). The CDR3 totals 13 residues. With 6 bases removed from V and 5 bases from J, the gap between germline ends came to 13 bases. In DNA form, the CDR3 reads TGTGCCAGCAGTATTAACAGGGATTATGGCTACACCTTC. Translation gives CASSINRDYGYTF.

CDR3 amino acids: CSVHGQGVSGYGYTF. In DNA, the CDR3 is TGCAGCGTTCACGGACAGGGTGTATCGGGCTATGGCTACACCTTC. The chain couples TRBV29-1 to TRBJ1-2, with 8 bases fitting TRBD1. Looked up from germline, CDR1 is SQVTM and CDR2 is ANQGSEA. CDR3 length equals 15 residues. Germline trimming cut 5 bases from V and 4 bases from J; bases unmatched to any gene: 12. The variable domain in full, completed from reference TRBV29-1 and TRBJ1-2, reads SAVISQKPSRDICQRGTSLTIQCQVDSQVTMMFWYRQQPGQSLTLIATANQGSEATYESGFVIDKFPISRPNLTFSTLTVSNMSPEDSSIYLCSVHGQGVSGYGYTFGSGTRLTVV.

This chain uses TRBV11-2 with TRBJ2-1; D is possibly TRBD2 (5 bases). In germline, CDR1 is SGHAT, CDR2 FQNNGV. V was cut by 3 bases and J by 1 base, with 13 bases left in between. The CDR3 contains 16 residues. CDR3: CASSFIRSGSYNEQFF. DNA for the CDR3: TGTGCCAGCAGCTTCATTCGCAGCGGTTCCTACAATGAGCAGTTCTTC. The full variable domain, rest sourced from reference TRBV11-2 and TRBJ2-1, is EAGVAQSPRYKIIEKRQSVAFWCNPISGHATLYWYQQILGQGPKLLIQFQNNGVVDDSQLPKDRFSAERLKGVDSTLKIQPAKLEDSAVYLCASSFIRSGSYNEQFFGPGTRLTVL.

This clone has a handful of counts. This chain links TRBV19 with TRBJ1-2; tentative D call: TRBD1 (6 bases). This CDR3 is 14 amino acids long. Germline V gene data show CDR1 as LNHDA and CDR2 as SQIVND (reference sequence). V was pared by 11 bases and J by 8 bases, with 24 bases between. CDR3 sequence (DNA): TGTGCCTGCCACCCGGGACAAAAGTCTCACGGCTACACCTTC. Translation gives CACHPGQKSHGYTF.